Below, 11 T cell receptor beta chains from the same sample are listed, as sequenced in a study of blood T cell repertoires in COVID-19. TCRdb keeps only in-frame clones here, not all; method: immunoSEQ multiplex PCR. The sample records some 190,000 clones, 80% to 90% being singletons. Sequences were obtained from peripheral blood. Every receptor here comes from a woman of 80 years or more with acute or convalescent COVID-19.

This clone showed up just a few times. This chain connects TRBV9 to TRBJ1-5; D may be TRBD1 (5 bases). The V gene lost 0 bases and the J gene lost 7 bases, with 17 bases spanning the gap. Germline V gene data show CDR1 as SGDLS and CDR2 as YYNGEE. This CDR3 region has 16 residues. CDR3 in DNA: TGTGCCAGCAGCGTAGCTGTCCAGGGTTCTTGGCAGCCCCAGCATTTT. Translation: CASSVAVQGSWQPQHF.

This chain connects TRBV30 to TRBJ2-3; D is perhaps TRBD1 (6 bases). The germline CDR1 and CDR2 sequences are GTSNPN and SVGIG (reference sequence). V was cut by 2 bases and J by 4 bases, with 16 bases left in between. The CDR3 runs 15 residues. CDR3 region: CAWSTTDRGADTQYF. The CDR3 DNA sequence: TGTGCCTGGAGTACAACGGACAGAGGCGCAGATACGCAGTATTTT.

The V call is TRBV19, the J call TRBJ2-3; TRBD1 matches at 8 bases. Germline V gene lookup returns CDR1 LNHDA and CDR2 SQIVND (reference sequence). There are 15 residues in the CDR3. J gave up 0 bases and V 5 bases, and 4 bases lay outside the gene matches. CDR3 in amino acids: CASSLGQVSTDTQYF. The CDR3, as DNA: TGTGCCAGTAGTCTGGGACAGGTTAGCACAGATACGCAGTATTTT.

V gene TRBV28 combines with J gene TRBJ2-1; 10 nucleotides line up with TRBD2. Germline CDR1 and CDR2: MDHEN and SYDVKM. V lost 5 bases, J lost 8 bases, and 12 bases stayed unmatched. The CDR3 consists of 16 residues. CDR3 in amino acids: CASSAPGTSVRDEQFF. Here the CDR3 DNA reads TGTGCCAGCAGTGCCCCCGGGACTAGCGTAAGAGATGAGCAGTTCTTC.

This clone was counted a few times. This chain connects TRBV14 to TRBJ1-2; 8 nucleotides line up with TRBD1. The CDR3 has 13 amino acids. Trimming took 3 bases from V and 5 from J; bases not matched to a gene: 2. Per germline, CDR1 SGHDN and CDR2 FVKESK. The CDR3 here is CASSHRGRYGYTF. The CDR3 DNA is TGTGCCAGCAGCCACAGGGGGCGTTATGGCTACACCTTC.

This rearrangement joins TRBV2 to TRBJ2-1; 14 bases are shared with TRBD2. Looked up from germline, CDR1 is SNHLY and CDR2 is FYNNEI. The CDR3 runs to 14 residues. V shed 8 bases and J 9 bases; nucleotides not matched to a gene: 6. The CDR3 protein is CASSGLAGGSEQFF. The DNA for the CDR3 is TGTGCCAGCTCAGGACTAGCGGGAGGAAGTGAGCAGTTCTTC.

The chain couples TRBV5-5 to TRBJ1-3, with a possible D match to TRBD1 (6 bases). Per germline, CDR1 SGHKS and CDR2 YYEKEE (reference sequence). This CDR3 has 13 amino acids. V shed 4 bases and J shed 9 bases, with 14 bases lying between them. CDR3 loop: CASSLQGSPTIYF. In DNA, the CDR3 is TGTGCCAGCAGCCTACAGGGTTCCCCCACCATATATTTT.

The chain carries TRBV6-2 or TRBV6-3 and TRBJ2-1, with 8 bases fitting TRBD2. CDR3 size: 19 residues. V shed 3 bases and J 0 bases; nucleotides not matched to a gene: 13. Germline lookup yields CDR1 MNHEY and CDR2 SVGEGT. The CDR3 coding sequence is TGTGCCAGCAGTTATGAACTAGCGGACTCCACCCGCTCCTACAATGAGCAGTTCTTC. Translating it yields CASSYELADSTRSYNEQFF.

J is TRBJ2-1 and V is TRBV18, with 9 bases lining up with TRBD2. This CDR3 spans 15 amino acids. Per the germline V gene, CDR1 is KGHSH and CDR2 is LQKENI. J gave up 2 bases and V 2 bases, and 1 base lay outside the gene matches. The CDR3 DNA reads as TGTGCCAGCTCACCAGCTAGCGGGGCCTACAATGAGCAGTTCTTC. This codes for CASSPASGAYNEQFF.

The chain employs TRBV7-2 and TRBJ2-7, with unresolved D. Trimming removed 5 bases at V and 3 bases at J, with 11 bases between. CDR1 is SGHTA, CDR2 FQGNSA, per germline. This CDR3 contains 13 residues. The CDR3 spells CASSRAGFYEQYF. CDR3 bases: TGTGCCAGCAGCCGCGCCGGGTTCTACGAGCAGTACTTC.

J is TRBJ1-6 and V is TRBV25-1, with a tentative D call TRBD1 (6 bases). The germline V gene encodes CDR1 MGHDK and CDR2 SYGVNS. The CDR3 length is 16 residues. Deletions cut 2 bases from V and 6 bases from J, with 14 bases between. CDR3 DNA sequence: TGTGCCAGCAGTGAACCGACGGGGGGCAGTAATTCACCCCTCCACTTT. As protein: CASSEPTGGSNSPLHF.